This T cell receptor beta chain was captured in a study of blood T cells in healthy people across ages. The CDR3 is made up of 11 amino acids. V lost 11 bases and J lost 3, with 9 bases in between. Through a sample-barcoded 5' primer and a J-beta primer mix, a second PCR was run for 7 to 11 cycles. TCRdb redid the calling of the 5' RACE reads with MiXCR, one entry per CDR3 protein. The data show around 990,000 distinct CDR3 sequences, almost 25% seen once. These same data were also listed under a study on T cells of mothers and their children.

The clonotype originates from a girl aged 2 to 9 in good health. Sequenced input: blood. J is TRBJ2-3 and V is TRBV12-3 or TRBV12-4, with D possibly matching TRBD2 (5 bases). As DNA, the CDR3 is TGTGCCTCCGGGAAAACAGATACGCAGTATTTT. Translating it yields CASGKTDTQYF.